The clone carrying this TCR beta chain was observed many times. Its antigen is as yet unknown. The sample is drawn from a study of CD8 T cells in ankylosing spondylitis. General study points: Matched synovial fluid from ankylosing spondylitis patients was reported to be enriched for disease-linked clones. Earlier reports found some motif variants in synovial fluid and blood in reactive arthritis.

The CDR3 consists of 12 residues. The germline V and J ends were trimmed by 1 base and 8 bases, with 11 bases remaining between them. The germline V gene encodes CDR1 DFQATT and CDR2 SNEGSKA (reference sequence). One entry per CDR3 protein results from TCRdb running MiXCR on the 5' RACE reads. Among 100,000 to 150,000 distinct CDR3 sequences listed, over 7% were seen once. The sample consisted of blood, either unsorted or a sorted T cell fraction (not recorded which). The TCR comes from a male donor with ankylosing spondylitis or in good health (not recorded which). The chain employs TRBV20-1 and TRBJ1-2, with D hard to call. The CDR3 spells CSARVIMVGYTF. For the CDR3, the DNA is TGCAGTGCTAGAGTCATTATGGTCGGCTACACCTTC.